The subject of this entry is one T cell receptor (beta chain). The antigen remains unidentified. Other DNA sequences in the same sample also yield this CDR3. Sequencing was performed with immunoSEQ multiplex PCR; in TCRdb, only in-frame clones are kept and a portion is missing. Here the sample spans 20,000 to 25,000 clones, about four fifths being singletons. CDR3 length: 13 residues. V was pared by 9 bases and J by 7 bases, with 16 bases between. The V gene's germline CDR1 is MGHDK and CDR2 SYGVNS. This sample is drawn from a study of PD-1 blockade in classical Hodgkin lymphoma. Study conclusions and caveats: The study found complete responders had baseline diversity similar to newly diagnosed patients. Significantly greater TCR diversity emerged by C4D1 in CD4+ cells but not CD8+ cells. Prior therapy or disease activity may underlie the repertoire differences, whose causes remain undefined.

Time point denoted: cycle 4 day 1 (C4D1), after more than five weeks of nivolumab. Relapses following autologous stem cell transplantation were seen in all patients, with brentuximab vedotin exposure varying. Best responses included complete response and partial response; otherwise, the best response was progressive disease. This clonotype was sampled from a human donor with classical Hodgkin lymphoma. V usage is TRBV25-1 and J usage is TRBJ2-1; D may correspond to TRBD1 or TRBD2 (6 bases each). This sample comprised peripheral blood mononuclear cells (PBMCs), obtained before the fourth cycle of nivolumab. CDR3 in amino acids: CASSKGGYNEQFF. The CDR3 DNA sequence: TGTGCCAGTTCCAAGGGGGGATATAATGAGCAGTTCTTC.